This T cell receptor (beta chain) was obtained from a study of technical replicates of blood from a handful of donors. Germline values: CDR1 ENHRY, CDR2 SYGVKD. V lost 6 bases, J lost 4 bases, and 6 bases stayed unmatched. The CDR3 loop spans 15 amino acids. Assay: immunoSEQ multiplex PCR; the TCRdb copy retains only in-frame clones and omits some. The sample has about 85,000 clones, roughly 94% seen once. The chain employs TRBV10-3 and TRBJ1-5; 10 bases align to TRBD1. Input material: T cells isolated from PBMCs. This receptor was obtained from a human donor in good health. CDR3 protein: CAISQGGQGNQPQHF. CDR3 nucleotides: TGTGCCATCAGCCAAGGGGGACAGGGGAATCAGCCCCAGCATTTT.